The 17 T cell receptor beta chains listed next were all sequenced from one sample in a study of T cells in localized non-small cell lung cancer. Clones were read by immunoSEQ multiplex PCR, and TCRdb kept only the in-frame ones, dropping some. The table includes over 40,000 clones, 75% to 90% detected once. The sequences come from peripheral blood mononuclear cells, collected before any cancer treatment. The source of these receptors is a man aged 40-75 years with stage III lung adenocarcinoma.

The CDR3: CASSLAGTGGETQYF. The CDR3 DNA sequence: TGCGCCAGCAGCTTGGCCGGGACAGGGGGAGAGACCCAGTACTTC. The J gene is TRBJ2-5, the V gene TRBV5-1, with 11 bases aligning to TRBD1. Germline trimming cut 0 bases from V and 4 bases from J; bases unmatched to any gene: 2. Per the germline V gene, CDR1 is SGHRS and CDR2 is YFSETQ. The CDR3 extends over 15 amino acids.

The chain has TRBV2 and TRBJ1-1; 7 bases are shared with TRBD1. CDR1 and CDR2 (germline): SNHLY, FYNNEI. The J segment lost 3 bases and the V segment lost 6 bases, leaving 4 bases of the junction unmatched. This CDR3 region has 13 residues. This CDR3 is CASSLTGDTEAFF. The CDR3 DNA follows: TGTGCCAGCAGCCTCACAGGGGACACTGAAGCTTTCTTT.

This chain uses TRBV19 with TRBJ2-3; D unclear. Trimming took 2 bases from V and 0 from J, leaving 9 bases between them. The CDR3 loop spans 15 amino acids. The germline V gene has CDR1 LNHDA and CDR2 SQIVND (reference sequence). CDR3 sequence: CASSINTASTDTQYF. CDR3 coding DNA: TGTGCCAGTAGTATAAATACTGCCAGCACAGATACGCAGTATTTT.

The J gene is TRBJ1-5, the V gene TRBV27, with TRBD1 as a possible D gene (6 bases). Trimming cost V 0 bases and J 4 bases, with 10 bases left between them. The CDR3 length is 15 residues. Germline V lookup: CDR1 MNHEY, CDR2 SMNVEV (reference sequence). CDR3: CASSLSITGNQPQHF. The CDR3 DNA reads TGTGCCAGCAGTTTATCGATTACAGGGAATCAGCCCCAGCATTTT.

The chain has TRBV11-3 and TRBJ2-7, with 7 bases identical to TRBD1. The V and J ends lost 5 bases and 3 bases, in that order; junction bases with no gene match: 4. The germline CDR1 and CDR2 sequences are SGHNT and YENEEA. The CDR3 has 13 amino acids. CDR3: CASSRDSNYEQYF. Written as DNA, the CDR3 is TGTGCCAGCAGCCGGGACAGCAACTACGAGCAGTACTTC. Drawing the rest from reference TRBV11-3 and TRBJ2-7, the complete variable domain is EAGVVQSPRYKIIEKKQPVAFWCNPISGHNTLYWYLQNLGQGPELLIRYENEEAVDDSQLPKDRFSAERLKGVDSTLKIQPAELGDSAVYLCASSRDSNYEQYFGPGTRLTVT.

The V call is TRBV9, the J call TRBJ2-7, with 7 bases that match TRBD2. J was trimmed by 6 bases and V by 3 bases; bases with no gene match: 6. CDR1 and CDR2 (germline): SGDLS, YYNGEE. This CDR3 is built from 13 residues. CDR3 in amino acids: CASSAGGRGEQYF. The DNA for the CDR3 is TGTGCCAGCAGCGCCGGGGGGAGAGGCGAGCAGTACTTC.

In DNA, the CDR3 is TGTGCCAGCAGCCAGCCTAGCGGGAGGACAACAAATGAGCAGTTCTTC. It translates to CASSQPSGRTTNEQFF. The J gene is TRBJ2-1, the V gene TRBV5-4, with 11 bases fitting TRBD2. Germline V gene data show CDR1 as SGHNT and CDR2 as YYREEE (reference sequence). The J segment lost 7 bases and the V segment lost 4 bases, leaving 10 bases of the junction unmatched. The CDR3 runs to 16 residues.

The chain is built from TRBV29-1 and TRBJ2-3, with 7 bases matching TRBD2. Losses at the gene ends were 2 bases for V and 3 bases for J; bases not matched to a gene: 8. Germline values: CDR1 SQVTM, CDR2 ANQGSEA. The CDR3 is 15 amino acids. CDR3 DNA: TGCAGCGTTGAAAGGGCGGGGGTGGAAACAGATACGCAGTATTTT. Its translation is CSVERAGVETDTQYF.

The chain links TRBV30 to TRBJ1-4, with a weak D call TRBD1 (6 bases). CDR1 is GTSNPN, CDR2 SVGIG, per germline (reference sequence). The CDR3 totals 15 residues. Trimming shortened V by 7 bases and J by 8 bases, and 23 bases separated the two germline ends. CDR3 residues: CAFPTRQGLREKLFF. CDR3 nucleotide sequence: TGTGCCTTCCCAACCCGCCAGGGGTTGCGAGAAAAACTGTTTTTT. Supplemented by reference TRBV30 and TRBJ1-4, the full variable domain reads SQTIHQWPATLVQPVGSPLSLECTVEGTSNPNLYWYRQAAGRGLQLLFYSVGIGQISSEVPQNLSASRPQDRQFILSSKKLLLSDSGFYLCAFPTRQGLREKLFFGSGTQLSVL.

The gene calls are TRBV18 and TRBJ2-5, with D possibly TRBD1 on 6 matching bases. The CDR3 is 15 amino acids. Between the trimmed V and J ends, which lost 3 bases and 2 bases, there was a span of 13 bases. Germline-derived CDR1 and CDR2 are KGHSH and LQKENI. The CDR3 DNA sequence: TGTGCCAGCTCACCTTGGACAGATAAGCAAGAGACCCAGTACTTC. This sequence encodes CASSPWTDKQETQYF.

Only one count was recorded for this clone. The rearrangement joins TRBV27 to TRBJ1-6; 8 nucleotides line up with TRBD1. The CDR3 loop spans 15 amino acids. Germline trimming cut 8 bases from V and 5 bases from J; bases unmatched to any gene: 8. CDR1 and CDR2 from the germline V gene are MNHEY and SMNVEV (reference sequence). The CDR3 reads CASLGTGGHNSPLHF. The CDR3 region has the DNA TGTGCCAGCCTCGGTACAGGGGGACATAATTCACCCCTCCACTTT.

The genes are TRBV27 and TRBJ2-7, with D unresolved. CDR3 length: 13 residues. The germline V gene encodes CDR1 MNHEY and CDR2 SMNVEV (reference sequence). Trimming shortened V by 3 bases and J by 2 bases, and 8 bases separated the two germline ends. Written as DNA, the CDR3 is TGTGCCAGCAGTTTCGCAGATACCTACGAGCAGTACTTC. Its translation: CASSFADTYEQYF.

This clone occurred once. The gene calls are TRBV4-2 and TRBJ1-1; TRBD1 agrees at 9 bases. V lost 1 base and J lost 1; bases outside the gene matches: 7. The germline V gene has CDR1 LGHNA and CDR2 YNFKEQ. The CDR3 runs to 17 residues. The DNA for the CDR3 is TGTGCCAGCAGCCAAGTCGGGCGGGACAGGGCGAACACTGAAGCTTTCTTT. Protein product: CASSQVGRDRANTEAFF.

The rearrangement joins TRBV5-6 to TRBJ2-3, with D perhaps matching TRBD1 (5 bases). V gave up 6 bases and J gave up 5 bases, with 13 bases separating them. The length of the CDR3 is 13 residues. Germline V gene sequence: CDR1 SGHDT, CDR2 YYEEEE. DNA of the CDR3: TGTGCCAGCACCCTGAGAAGGGGAGATACGCAGTATTTT. Translated: CASTLRRGDTQYF.

This clone appeared a single time. The CDR3 reads CAWRSAAGNTIYF. Here the CDR3 DNA reads TGTGCCTGGAGGTCGGCAGCCGGAAACACCATATATTTT. This rearrangement joins TRBV30 to TRBJ1-3; unclear D gene. Trimming removed 3 bases from V and 4 bases from J, with 10 bases in between. Germline values: CDR1 GTSNPN, CDR2 SVGIG (reference sequence). The CDR3 contains 13 residues.

This clone was seen only once. The rearrangement links TRBV5-6 to TRBJ2-4, with 9 bases identical to TRBD1. Germline CDR1 is SGHDT and CDR2 is YYEEEE. The CDR3 length is 17 residues. The junction had 14 bases not matched to a gene; V was cut back by 4 bases and J by 6 bases. The CDR3 here is CASSVPTGGGAGNIQYF. The CDR3 region has the DNA TGTGCCAGCAGCGTACCTACAGGGGGCGGTGCGGGAAACATTCAGTACTTC.

The CDR3 loop reads CASSPLAGAYTGELFF. CDR3 coding DNA: TGTGCCAGCAGCCCGCTGGCGGGGGCCTACACCGGGGAGCTGTTTTTT. The chain joins TRBV5-6 to TRBJ2-2; possible D gene TRBD2, 7 bases. V gave up 4 bases and J gave up 3 bases, with 16 bases separating them. CDR1 is SGHDT, CDR2 YYEEEE, per germline. The CDR3 totals 16 residues.